These T cell receptor beta chains were read from a single sample in a study of CD8+ T cells in alopecia areata. Using immunoSEQ multiplex PCR, the repertoire was profiled, and TCRdb retains in-frame clones only, with some absent. Here the sample spans 250,000 or so clones, 67% being singletons. Here the sequenced sample was CD4+ T cells sorted from blood, taken at week 0. Receptor source: a human donor with alopecia areata. Both conserved end residues are part of each CDR3. D genes are given only for firm matches. Clone size is shown for a subset of rows, as once, few, many or a class of expanded clone.

d_gene: -; v_gene: TRBV9; j_gene: TRBJ2-7; abundance: -; CDR3aa: CASSVGTDPYEQYF; CDR3nt: TGTGCCAGCAGCGTGGGGACGGACCCCTACGAGCAGTACTTC
d_gene: -; v_gene: TRBV19; j_gene: TRBJ2-4; abundance: few; CDR3aa: CASSTYNIQYF; CDR3nt: TGTGCCAGTAGTACCTATAACATTCAGTACTTC
d_gene: -; v_gene: TRBV10-3; j_gene: TRBJ2-1; abundance: -; CDR3aa: CAIRTVGSNEQFF; CDR3nt: TGTGCCATCAGGACGGTAGGTTCGAATGAGCAGTTCTTC
d_gene: -; v_gene: TRBV6-5; j_gene: TRBJ2-5; abundance: -; CDR3aa: CASSRTSQETQYF; CDR3nt: TGTGCCAGCAGTAGGACCTCCCAGGAGACCCAGTACTTC
d_gene: -; v_gene: TRBV6-5; j_gene: TRBJ2-1; abundance: -; CDR3aa: CASSTGLYPYNEQFF; CDR3nt: TGTGCCAGCAGCACAGGGTTATACCCCTACAATGAGCAGTTCTTC
d_gene: -; v_gene: TRBV29-1; j_gene: TRBJ2-1; abundance: -; CDR3aa: CSASFLNEQFF; CDR3nt: TGCAGCGCTAGTTTTCTCAATGAGCAGTTCTTC
d_gene: -; v_gene: TRBV19; j_gene: TRBJ1-2; abundance: -; CDR3aa: CASIKVGTNYGYTF; CDR3nt: TGTGCCAGTATCAAAGTCGGGACCAACTATGGCTACACCTTC
d_gene: -; v_gene: TRBV7-2; j_gene: TRBJ1-5; abundance: few; CDR3aa: CASSLGLLGDQPQHF; CDR3nt: TGTGCCAGCAGCCTTGGGCTCCTGGGGGATCAGCCCCAGCATTTT
d_gene: -; v_gene: TRBV30; j_gene: TRBJ2-1; abundance: -; CDR3aa: CAWRRGKGQFF; CDR3nt: TGTGCCTGGAGGAGGGGAAAGGGGCAGTTCTTC
d_gene: TRBD1; v_gene: TRBV6-1; j_gene: TRBJ1-6; abundance: -; CDR3aa: CASRERVGGSNSPLHF; CDR3nt: TGTGCCAGCAGGGAACGGGTAGGGGGCAGTAATTCACCCCTCCACTTT
d_gene: -; v_gene: TRBV11-2; j_gene: TRBJ2-3; abundance: few; CDR3aa: CASSLADATDTQYF; CDR3nt: TGTGCCAGCAGCTTAGCTGACGCAACAGATACGCAGTATTTT
d_gene: -; v_gene: TRBV7-6; j_gene: TRBJ2-5; abundance: few; CDR3aa: CASSPRTGGDQETQYF; CDR3nt: TGTGCCAGCAGCCCGAGGACTGGTGGGGACCAAGAGACCCAGTACTTC
d_gene: -; v_gene: TRBV7-9; j_gene: TRBJ2-1; abundance: -; CDR3aa: CASSRNEQFF; CDR3nt: TGTGCCAGCAGCCGAAATGAGCAGTTCTTC
d_gene: -; v_gene: TRBV30; j_gene: TRBJ2-7; abundance: -; CDR3aa: CAWGHVDRPSYEQYF; CDR3nt: TGTGCCTGGGGCCATGTCGACAGGCCTTCCTACGAGCAGTACTTC
d_gene: -; v_gene: TRBV9; j_gene: TRBJ1-5; abundance: -; CDR3aa: CASTLTGIRNQPQHF; CDR3nt: TGTGCCAGCACCCTTACAGGGATTAGGAATCAGCCCCAGCATTTT
d_gene: -; v_gene: TRBV29-1; j_gene: TRBJ2-5; abundance: once; CDR3aa: CSVFGGASGETQYF; CDR3nt: TGCAGCGTTTTTGGGGGGGCAAGTGGAGAGACCCAGTACTTC
d_gene: TRBD1; v_gene: TRBV6-5; j_gene: TRBJ1-6; abundance: -; CDR3aa: CASSPQDREASPLHF; CDR3nt: TGTGCCAGCAGTCCCCAAGACAGGGAGGCTTCACCCCTCCACTTT
d_gene: TRBD2; v_gene: TRBV29-1; j_gene: TRBJ2-1; abundance: few; CDR3aa: CSVEGHSGGINEQFF; CDR3nt: TGCAGCGTTGAAGGGCACAGCGGGGGGATCAATGAGCAGTTCTTC
d_gene: -; v_gene: TRBV29-1; j_gene: TRBJ2-7; abundance: few; CDR3aa: CSAGEPYEQYF; CDR3nt: TGCAGCGCTGGGGAACCCTACGAGCAGTACTTC
d_gene: TRBD2; v_gene: TRBV4-3; j_gene: TRBJ2-3; abundance: once; CDR3aa: CASSQEGLAGTDTQYF; CDR3nt: TGCGCCAGCAGCCAAGAGGGACTAGCGGGGACAGATACGCAGTATTTT
d_gene: TRBD1; v_gene: TRBV25-1; j_gene: TRBJ2-7; abundance: -; CDR3aa: CASREVGTGGGEQYF; CDR3nt: TGTGCCAGCCGAGAAGTAGGGACAGGGGGTGGCGAGCAGTACTTC
d_gene: TRBD2; v_gene: TRBV20-1; j_gene: TRBJ2-1; abundance: -; CDR3aa: CSASQAGRGFF; CDR3nt: TGCAGTGCTAGTCAGGCGGGGAGGGGGTTCTTC
d_gene: -; v_gene: TRBV11-2; j_gene: TRBJ2-7; abundance: few; CDR3aa: CASSPAGFYYEQYF; CDR3nt: TGTGCCAGCAGCCCCGCAGGGTTCTACTACGAGCAGTACTTC
d_gene: -; v_gene: TRBV6-5; j_gene: TRBJ2-1; abundance: -; CDR3aa: CASSLRNEQFF; CDR3nt: TGTGCCAGCAGTTTACGCAATGAGCAGTTCTTC
d_gene: -; v_gene: TRBV29-1; j_gene: TRBJ2-1; abundance: few; CDR3aa: CSVELPGHNEQFF; CDR3nt: TGCAGCGTTGAACTCCCAGGCCACAATGAGCAGTTCTTC
d_gene: TRBD2; v_gene: TRBV29-1; j_gene: TRBJ2-1; abundance: few; CDR3aa: CSVAITSGGSSEQFF; CDR3nt: TGCAGCGTCGCCATTACTAGCGGGGGGAGCAGTGAGCAGTTCTTC
d_gene: TRBD1; v_gene: TRBV5-1; j_gene: TRBJ1-2; abundance: -; CDR3aa: CASSLGTGNGYTF; CDR3nt: TGCGCCAGCAGCCTAGGGACAGGGAATGGCTACACCTTC
d_gene: -; v_gene: TRBV7-7; j_gene: TRBJ1-3; abundance: -; CDR3aa: CASSQGKTGNTIYF; CDR3nt: TGTGCTAGCAGCCAGGGGAAGACTGGAAACACCATATATTTT
d_gene: TRBD1; v_gene: TRBV5-1; j_gene: TRBJ1-1; abundance: -; CDR3aa: CASSSMPGQGAFF; CDR3nt: TGCGCCAGCAGCTCGATGCCGGGACAGGGCGCTTTCTTT
d_gene: -; v_gene: TRBV29-1; j_gene: TRBJ2-7; abundance: -; CDR3aa: CSVEEWASHEQYF; CDR3nt: TGCAGCGTTGAAGAATGGGCCTCGCACGAGCAGTACTTC
d_gene: TRBD1; v_gene: TRBV6-5; j_gene: TRBJ1-1; abundance: -; CDR3aa: CASRSDRVATEAFF; CDR3nt: TGTGCCAGCAGGAGTGACAGGGTGGCCACTGAAGCTTTCTTT
d_gene: -; v_gene: TRBV4-2; j_gene: TRBJ1-1; abundance: -; CDR3aa: CASSQEGVNTEAFF; CDR3nt: TGTGCCAGCAGCCAAGAGGGCGTGAACACTGAAGCTTTCTTT
d_gene: -; v_gene: TRBV11-2; j_gene: TRBJ1-1; abundance: -; CDR3aa: CASSLWENTEAFF; CDR3nt: TGTGCCAGCAGCTTGTGGGAGAACACTGAAGCTTTCTTT
d_gene: TRBD2; v_gene: TRBV30; j_gene: TRBJ2-3; abundance: few; CDR3aa: CAWSVGTTSTDTQYF; CDR3nt: TGTGCCTGGAGTGTGGGGACTACAAGCACAGATACGCAGTATTTT
d_gene: TRBD2; v_gene: TRBV7-9; j_gene: TRBJ2-3; abundance: few; CDR3aa: CASSPPGLAGGTDTQYF; CDR3nt: TGTGCCAGCAGCCCTCCGGGACTAGCGGGGGGCACAGATACGCAGTATTTT
d_gene: -; v_gene: TRBV27; j_gene: TRBJ2-5; abundance: -; CDR3aa: CANPCSPGTLETQYF; CDR3nt: TGTGCCAATCCCTGTTCACCGGGGACCCTAGAGACCCAGTACTTC
d_gene: -; v_gene: TRBV30; j_gene: TRBJ2-5; abundance: -; CDR3aa: CAWSVPGRVMETQYF; CDR3nt: TGTGCCTGGAGTGTGCCGGGCAGGGTGATGGAGACCCAGTACTTC
d_gene: -; v_gene: TRBV11-2; j_gene: TRBJ2-1; abundance: -; CDR3aa: CASSLGWLAGDEQFF; CDR3nt: TGTGCCAGCAGCTTAGGTTGGCTGGCAGGCGATGAGCAGTTCTTC
d_gene: TRBD1; v_gene: TRBV5-1; j_gene: TRBJ2-7; abundance: -; CDR3aa: CASSLADRDYEQYF; CDR3nt: TGCGCCAGCAGCTTGGCTGACAGGGACTACGAGCAGTACTTC
d_gene: -; v_gene: TRBV5-6; j_gene: TRBJ1-1; abundance: -; CDR3aa: CASTSGRSLEAFF; CDR3nt: TGTGCCAGCACATCGGGACGGAGTCTAGAAGCTTTCTTT
d_gene: -; v_gene: TRBV4-3; j_gene: TRBJ1-6; abundance: -; CDR3aa: CASSLGEGYNSPLHF; CDR3nt: TGCGCCAGCAGCCTCGGAGAGGGCTATAATTCACCCCTCCACTTT
d_gene: -; v_gene: TRBV10-3; j_gene: TRBJ2-7; abundance: -; CDR3aa: CAISESRGSYEQYF; CDR3nt: TGTGCCATCAGTGAGTCCAGGGGCTCCTACGAGCAGTACTTC
d_gene: -; v_gene: TRBV29-1; j_gene: TRBJ2-3; abundance: -; CDR3aa: CSVARSAAQYF; CDR3nt: TGCAGCGTTGCCCGCAGCGCCGCGCAGTATTTT
d_gene: TRBD2; v_gene: TRBV4-2; j_gene: TRBJ2-3; abundance: -; CDR3aa: CASSQAGGQGDTQYF; CDR3nt: TGTGCCAGCAGCCAAGCGGGGGGGCAGGGAGATACGCAGTATTTT
d_gene: -; v_gene: TRBV29-1; j_gene: TRBJ2-5; abundance: -; CDR3aa: CSSFGGQKETQYF; CDR3nt: TGCAGCTCCTTTGGGGGGCAGAAAGAGACCCAGTACTTC
d_gene: -; v_gene: TRBV5-1; j_gene: TRBJ2-5; abundance: -; CDR3aa: CASSQEAGFGETQYF; CDR3nt: TGCGCCAGCAGCCAGGAGGCGGGTTTTGGGGAGACCCAGTACTTC
d_gene: -; v_gene: TRBV7-3; j_gene: TRBJ2-5; abundance: -; CDR3aa: CASSSKPDSETQYF; CDR3nt: TGTGCCAGCAGCTCCAAACCGGACAGTGAGACCCAGTACTTC
d_gene: -; v_gene: TRBV18; j_gene: TRBJ2-4; abundance: -; CDR3aa: CASSPLPENIQYF; CDR3nt: TGTGCCAGCTCACCACTACCAGAAAACATTCAGTACTTC
d_gene: -; v_gene: TRBV5-4; j_gene: TRBJ2-5; abundance: once; CDR3aa: CASSLALRDSQETQYF; CDR3nt: TGTGCCAGCAGCTTGGCCTTGCGGGACAGCCAAGAGACCCAGTACTTC
d_gene: TRBD2; v_gene: TRBV10-3; j_gene: TRBJ2-3; abundance: -; CDR3aa: CAISGIAGDTDTQYF; CDR3nt: TGTGCCATCAGTGGAATAGCGGGGGACACAGATACGCAGTATTTT
d_gene: -; v_gene: TRBV9; j_gene: TRBJ1-6; abundance: -; CDR3aa: CASSVALDSPLHF; CDR3nt: TGTGCCAGCAGCGTAGCTCTCGATTCACCCCTCCACTTT
d_gene: TRBD1; v_gene: TRBV7-6; j_gene: TRBJ1-4; abundance: -; CDR3aa: CASSFRTGTGEKLFF; CDR3nt: TGTGCCAGCAGCTTCCGGACAGGGACGGGTGAAAAACTGTTTTTT
d_gene: TRBD2; v_gene: TRBV5-6; j_gene: TRBJ2-2; abundance: -; CDR3aa: CASSASGLVAGELFF; CDR3nt: TGTGCCAGCAGCGCGTCGGGACTAGTAGCCGGGGAGCTGTTTTTT